Here is one T cell receptor beta chain with its context. The antigen is not known. This sample was included in a study of T-cell memory formation after mild COVID-19. Trimming removed 5 bases at V and 0 bases at J, with 8 bases between. Germline V lookup: CDR1 SGHTA, CDR2 FQGNSA. This CDR3 spans 15 amino acids. Study-wide results and limits: Clones contracting over day 15 to 85 were CD4/CD8 balanced, with later expanders leaning CD4+. Largely, contracting CD4+ clones fell within CM and EM, and contracting CD8+ clones within EMRA.

In TCRdb, the 5' RACE reads were re-called with MiXCR into one record per CDR3 protein. This table holds a few hundred thousand distinct CDR3 sequences, less than 25% found once. This receptor was obtained from a man between 18 and 29 years old who had mild COVID-19 (a few samples of this study predate the infection). Cell type and time point are not known. The specimen sequenced was PBMCs or a T cell subset sorted from them (not recorded which). The rearrangement uses TRBV7-2 and TRBJ2-6; D ambiguous. The CDR3 sequence: CASSPWLSGANVLTF. CDR3 DNA: TGTGCCAGCAGCCCCTGGCTCTCTGGGGCCAACGTCCTGACTTTC. The full variable domain, completed using reference TRBV7-2 and TRBJ2-6, is GAGVSQSPSNKVTEKGKDVELRCDPISGHTALYWYRQSLGQGLEFLIYFQGNSAPDKSGLPSDRFSAERTGGSVSTLTIQRTQQEDSAVYLCASSPWLSGANVLTFGAGSRLTVL.